This paragraph reports one TCR beta chain. This entry is derived from a study of control samples from healthy donors and cancer patients. The V end lost 4 bases, the J end lost 4 bases, and 13 bases lay between the germline ends. This CDR3 is 13 amino acids long. CDR1 is SQVTM and CDR2 is ANQGSEA in the germline V gene. The repertoire was sequenced with immunoSEQ multiplex PCR; TCRdb's copy has only in-frame clones and lacks some. Of around 42,000 clones listed, about 94% are singletons. The V and J genes are TRBV29-1 and TRBJ2-5; TRBD1 or TRBD2 may be the D gene (5 bases each). The source is a man aged 60 to 69 in good health. Source material: blood. The CDR3 region is CSVGGPSGETQYF. As DNA, the CDR3 is TGCAGCGTTGGGGGACCTTCGGGAGAGACCCAGTACTTC. Complete variable domain (other parts from reference TRBV29-1 and TRBJ2-5): SAVISQKPSRDICQRGTSLTIQCQVDSQVTMMFWYRQQPGQSLTLIATANQGSEATYESGFVIDKFPISRPNLTFSTLTVSNMSPEDSSIYLCSVGGPSGETQYFGPGTRLLVL.